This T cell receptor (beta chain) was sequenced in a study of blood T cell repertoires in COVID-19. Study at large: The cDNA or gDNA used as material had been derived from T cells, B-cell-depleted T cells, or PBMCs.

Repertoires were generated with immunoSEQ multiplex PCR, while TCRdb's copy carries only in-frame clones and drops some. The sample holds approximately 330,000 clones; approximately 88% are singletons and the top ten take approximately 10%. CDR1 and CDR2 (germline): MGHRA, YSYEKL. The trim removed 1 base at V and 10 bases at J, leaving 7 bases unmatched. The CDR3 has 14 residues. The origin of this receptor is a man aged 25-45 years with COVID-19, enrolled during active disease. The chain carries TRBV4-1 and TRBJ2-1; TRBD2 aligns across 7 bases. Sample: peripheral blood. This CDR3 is CASSQGRTRGEQFF. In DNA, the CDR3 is TGCGCCAGCAGCCAAGGCCGGACTAGGGGCGAGCAGTTCTTC.